The clone carrying this T cell receptor (beta chain) was seen many times. What it binds is not known. This sample was taken from a study of molecular identifiers for immune sequencing clone quantification. Whole-study findings and limits: Clones that had above 20 RNA copies took up over 99% of effector molecules but under 1% in naive cells.

Using its own MiXCR run on the PCR reads, TCRdb lists one record per CDR3 protein. The sample includes some 320,000 distinct CDR3 sequences, 20% to 25% of them seen just once. The sequence was collected from a human donor in good health. Some libraries in this study had Jurkat cell RNA spiked in. Sequences were obtained from naive CD8+ T cells from blood, with Jurkat cell RNA spiked in. The subset is: FACS-sorted CD8+CD4-CCR7+CD45RA+ naive T cells.

CDR3 bases: TGCGCCAGCAGCGAAGGGGGCCGTAGTCAGCCCCAGCATTTT. It yields the protein CASSEGGRSQPQHF. The V and J genes are TRBV4-1 and TRBJ1-5; 7 bases are a match to TRBD1. Germline loops: CDR1 MGHRA, CDR2 YSYEKL. The CDR3 sequence is 14 residues long. The ends lost 5 bases at V and 6 bases at J; junction bases unmatched: 7.